This T cell receptor beta chain was found in a study of regulatory T cells in long-lasting Graves disease. Study-wide results and limits: Segments TRBV28, TRBJ1-2 and TRBJ2-5 showed preferential usage in persistent disease. Samples came from peripheral blood alone, without thyroid tissue. Between persistent patients, around 2,900 public clonotypes were shared, exceeding the roughly 1,000 shared between new patients.

This clonotype was detected a few times. Its target is unknown. Between the trimmed V and J ends, which lost 0 bases and 5 bases, there was a span of 9 bases. The CDR3 is made up of 14 amino acids. Germline CDR1 is SGHNT and CDR2 is YENEEA. Arm-PCR of CDR3 regions and iRepertoire HTBI primers were the basis on which TCR beta libraries were built. TCRdb reanalysed the multiplex PCR reads using MiXCR and keeps one entry per CDR3 protein. Of roughly 450,000 distinct CDR3 sequences listed, approximately 23% are singletons. Time point of the sample: persistent/refractory GD, antithyroid drugs over 5 years with positive TRAb. PBMC-derived RNA was used for the TCR library. Patients came from an endocrinology department in Xi'an, China.

The starting material was peripheral blood mononuclear cells (PBMCs), obtained when the disease was refractory, from a patient treated with antithyroid drugs. The chain employs TRBV11-3 and TRBJ2-3; D remains ambiguous. The TCR comes from a female donor with Graves disease. CDR3 residues: CASSLEGVGDTQYF. The CDR3 nucleotides are TGTGCCAGCAGCTTAGAAGGAGTGGGAGATACGCAGTATTTT.